The 15 T cell receptor beta chains below all came from one sample that was sequenced in a study of beta chain features in type 1 diabetes. Their recognized antigens are unknown. Every isolated RNA sample was fully reverse transcribed, so sequencing captured expressed TCRB transcripts. The protocol was immunoSEQ multiplex PCR, while the TCRdb copy is restricted to in-frame clones and leaves out a portion. The sample comprises about 150,000 clones, approximately 10% of which are singletons, and more than 0.4% rests with the top ten. Notes on the study in general: All four CD4+ subsets of Type 1 diabetes patients contained TCRB CDR3s that were moderately but significantly shorter.

What was sequenced was central memory CD4+ T cells from blood. These receptors all come from a man in his thirties or forties with type 1 diabetes.

The rearrangement uses TRBV5-1 and TRBJ2-4; 11 bases line up with TRBD1. The CDR3 loop spans 16 amino acids. Germline V gene sequence: CDR1 SGHRS, CDR2 YFSETQ. The junction had 8 bases not matched to a gene; V was cut back by 0 bases and J by 9 bases. CDR3 DNA sequence: TGCGCCAGCAGCTTGGTTTCTGGACAGGGGGCCGGCATTCAGTACTTC. Protein product: CASSLVSGQGAGIQYF.

This clone was detected ten times or more. The J gene is TRBJ2-1, the V gene TRBV29-1; 10 nucleotides match TRBD2. V lost 3 bases, J lost 7 bases, and 12 bases stayed unmatched. The CDR3 is 16 amino acids. Germline loops: CDR1 SQVTM, CDR2 ANQGSEA. The CDR3 DNA reads as TGCAGCGTTGAGCCAGCGGGAGGGCTAAGGGAGAATGAGCAGTTCTTC. It encodes CSVEPAGGLRENEQFF.

The chain is built from TRBV7-2 and TRBJ2-6, with D possibly being TRBD1 (6 bases). The germline CDR1 and CDR2 sequences are SGHTA and FQGNSA. V lost 7 bases and J 0 bases, leaving 10 bases between the germline ends. This CDR3 contains 15 residues. CDR3 in DNA: TGTGCCAGCACACAGGGCCTCTCTGGGGCCAACGTCCTGACTTTC. Its protein is CASTQGLSGANVLTF.

In its sample, this clone was seen a few times. Additional DNA sequences in this sample encode the identical CDR3. V and J are TRBV2 and TRBJ2-7, with D unresolved. Germline CDR1 is SNHLY and CDR2 is FYNNEI. This CDR3 has 11 residues. Trimming left V 5 bases short and J 3 bases short, with 5 bases between. The CDR3 here is CASSFSYEQYF. CDR3 bases: TGTGCCAGCAGTTTTAGCTACGAGCAGTACTTC.

This clone was recorded a few times. The chain has TRBV28 and TRBJ2-7, with TRBD1 matching over 9 bases. The length of the CDR3 is 15 residues. The germline gives CDR1 MDHEN, CDR2 SYDVKM. Germline trimming cut 1 base from V and 6 bases from J; bases unmatched to any gene: 7. For the CDR3, the DNA is TGTGCCAGCAGTTTATTGGCGACAGGGGGGATCGAGCAGTACTTC. Translated: CASSLLATGGIEQYF.

This clone was detected many times. The rearrangement links TRBV27 to TRBJ1-5; 7 nucleotides align to TRBD1. Germline CDR1 is MNHEY and CDR2 is SMNVEV (reference sequence). The ends lost 8 bases at V and 2 bases at J; junction bases unmatched: 9. The CDR3 has 15 amino acids. In nucleotides, the CDR3 is TGTGCCAGCCGCCCCAGGGGGGCCGGCAATCAGCCCCAGCATTTT. Translation: CASRPRGAGNQPQHF.

This clone appeared a few times. The chain combines TRBV19 with TRBJ2-1; 9 bases align to TRBD2. Germline CDR1 and CDR2: LNHDA and SQIVND (reference sequence). The CDR3 loop spans 15 amino acids. With 8 bases clipped from V and 3 bases from J, the junction kept 8 bases outside the gene matches. CDR3 residues: CASVKSSGSYNEQFF. In nucleotides, the CDR3 is TGTGCCAGTGTTAAGAGTAGCGGGAGCTACAATGAGCAGTTCTTC. Based on the CDR3 plus reference TRBV19 and TRBJ2-1, the full variable domain is DGGITQSPKYLFRKEGQNVTLSCEQNLNHDAMYWYRQDPGQGLRLIYYSQIVNDFQKGDIAEGYSVSREKKESFPLTVTSAQKNPTAFYLCASVKSSGSYNEQFFGPGTRLTVL.

The table lists this clone with a few counts. The chain recombines TRBV7-2 with TRBJ2-5; possible D gene TRBD1, 5 bases. This CDR3 has 16 amino acids. The V end was cut by 2 bases, the J end by 5 bases, with 18 bases between. Germline V CDR1 and CDR2: SGHTA, FQGNSA. For the CDR3, the DNA is TGTGCCAGCAGCTTATTTGCTGGGGCCAGGGTGGAGACCCAGTACTTC. Protein product: CASSLFAGARVETQYF.

A few counts support this clone. The gene calls are TRBV7-8 and TRBJ2-5; the match to TRBD2 covers 11 bases. CDR3 length equals 16 residues. Losses at the gene ends were 2 bases for V and 1 base for J; bases not matched to a gene: 3. The germline CDR1 and CDR2 sequences are SGHVS and FQNEAQ. The CDR3 spells CASSLSTSGTQETQYF. Here the CDR3 DNA reads TGTGCCAGCAGCTTATCGACTAGCGGGACCCAAGAGACCCAGTACTTC.

J is TRBJ2-5 and V is TRBV6-5, with D perhaps TRBD1 (5 bases). V was cut by 6 bases and J by 0 bases, with 8 bases left in between. Germline V gene sequence: CDR1 MNHEY, CDR2 SVGAGI. The CDR3 runs 13 residues. CDR3 DNA sequence: TGTGCCAGCAGCTTACAGGACCAAGAGACCCAGTACTTC. This sequence encodes CASSLQDQETQYF.

This clone was detected a few times. The chain is built from TRBV15 and TRBJ1-4; D gene unclear. V gave up 1 base and J gave up 5 bases, with 14 bases separating them. There are 16 residues in the CDR3. Germline lookup yields CDR1 LNHNV and CDR2 YYDKDF (reference sequence). The CDR3 DNA sequence: TGTGCCACCAGCAGAGGTGGGAGTGTAAGAAATGAAAAACTGTTTTTT. The encoded protein is CATSRGGSVRNEKLFF.

This clone was detected only a few times. J is TRBJ2-3 and V is TRBV18; TRBD1 matches 7 bases. The trim removed 3 bases at V and 4 bases at J, leaving 7 bases unmatched. Germline V gene sequence: CDR1 KGHSH, CDR2 LQKENI. This CDR3 comprises 15 residues. The CDR3, as DNA: TGTGCCAGCTCACCTTTGACAGGGAGTCCAGATACGCAGTATTTT. Protein sequence: CASSPLTGSPDTQYF. Full variable domain (rest looked up from reference TRBV18 and TRBJ2-3): NAGVMQNPRHLVRRRGQEARLRCSPMKGHSHVYWYRQLPEEGLKFMVYLQKENIIDESGMPKERFSAEFPKEGPSILRIQQVVRGDSAAYFCASSPLTGSPDTQYFGPGTRLTVL.

This clone turned up a few times. This chain links TRBV11-2 with TRBJ2-1, with a weak D call TRBD2 (6 bases). Germline assignment: CDR1 SGHAT and CDR2 FQNNGV. The CDR3 is 15 amino acids. V lost 2 bases to trimming and J lost 7 bases, with 15 bases between them. The CDR3: CASSLSTGVLNEQFF. The CDR3 DNA is TGTGCCAGCAGCTTATCAACGGGAGTCTTAAATGAGCAGTTCTTC.

Only a few counts were recorded for this clone. V usage is TRBV4-2 and J usage is TRBJ2-7; TRBD2 agrees at 7 bases. The V gene's germline CDR1 is LGHNA and CDR2 YNFKEQ. This CDR3 spans 15 amino acids. V was clipped by 2 bases and J by 2 bases; unmatched bases: 6. CDR3 residues: CASSQPLAATYEQYF. CDR3 bases: TGTGCCAGCAGCCAACCCCTAGCGGCCACCTACGAGCAGTACTTC.

This clone occurred a few times. V gene TRBV4-1 combines with J gene TRBJ2-1; 9 nucleotides match TRBD2. CDR3 length equals 16 residues. From germline, CDR1 is MGHRA and CDR2 YSYEKL. V lost 1 base and J lost 7; bases outside the gene matches: 8. CDR3 region: CASSQALSGRANEQFF. The CDR3 nucleotides are TGCGCCAGCAGCCAAGCCCTTAGCGGGAGAGCTAATGAGCAGTTCTTC.